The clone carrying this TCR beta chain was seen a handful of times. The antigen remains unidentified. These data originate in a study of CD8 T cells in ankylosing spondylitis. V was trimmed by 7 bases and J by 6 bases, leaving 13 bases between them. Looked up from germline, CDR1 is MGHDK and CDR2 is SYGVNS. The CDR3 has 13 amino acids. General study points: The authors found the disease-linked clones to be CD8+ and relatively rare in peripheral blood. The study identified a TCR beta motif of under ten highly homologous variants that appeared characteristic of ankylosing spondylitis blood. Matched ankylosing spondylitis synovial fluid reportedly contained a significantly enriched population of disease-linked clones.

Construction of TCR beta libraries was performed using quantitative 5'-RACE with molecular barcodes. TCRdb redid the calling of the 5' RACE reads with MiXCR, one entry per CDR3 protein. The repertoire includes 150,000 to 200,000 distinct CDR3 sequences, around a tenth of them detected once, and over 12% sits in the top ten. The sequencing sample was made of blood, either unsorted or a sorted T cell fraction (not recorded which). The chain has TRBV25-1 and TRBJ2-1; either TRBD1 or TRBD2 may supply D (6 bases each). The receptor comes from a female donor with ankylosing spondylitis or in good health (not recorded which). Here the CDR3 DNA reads TGTGCCAGCAATGGGGGGCGCATCAATGAGCAGTTCTTC. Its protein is CASNGGRINEQFF.